This T cell receptor (beta chain) emerged from a study of blood T cell repertoires in COVID-19. Study background: Donors in the United States, Italy and Spain gave samples during acute or convalescent COVID-19. Sources were T cells, B-cell-depleted T cells, or PBMCs; the material itself was cDNA or gDNA.

Original processing methods: How many nucleated cells were present was estimated from reference gene primer amplification. Produced via immunoSEQ multiplex PCR; TCRdb's table is partial and in-frame only. The D gene and trimming were derived from the DNA, and the V and J assignments and clone size from that table. The table shows about 130,000 clones, with approximately 88% occurring only once. V was shortened by 6 bases and J by 3 bases, with 10 bases between the two germline ends. Per the germline V gene, CDR1 is ENHRY and CDR2 is SYGVKD. CDR3 length: 13 amino acids. The clonotype comes from a woman in her thirties who had recovered from COVID-19. Sequencing was performed on peripheral blood. The genes are TRBV10-3 and TRBJ2-3, with D hard to call. The CDR3 loop is CAIRAVLTDTQYF. CDR3 DNA sequence: TGTGCCATCAGGGCCGTATTAACAGATACGCAGTATTTT.